The entry below gives a single T cell receptor (beta chain) sequence along with its context. Its antigen is currently unknown. Clones were sequenced by immunoSEQ multiplex PCR, and TCRdb holds only the in-frame ones, with some missing. The sample carries some 42,000 clones, 75% to 90% recorded once. People who had autoimmune disease history or systemic immunosuppression were excluded. The data derive from a study of OX40 agonist ivuxolimab in advanced cancers. Study as a whole: Partial responses were seen in three patients, one with hepatocellular carcinoma and two with cutaneous melanoma. Findings and limits, study-wide: Some patients without response likewise showed low normalized clonal expansion. Dosing at 0.1 to 3.0 mg/kg was accompanied by clonal expansion of CD4+ and CD8+ blood T cells by week 6.

Material: CD4+ or CD8+ T cells sorted from blood, obtained in a trial of the OX40 agonist ivuxolimab. This sequence was found in an adult with an advanced solid tumor such as melanoma, head and neck, liver or kidney cancer.

As DNA, the CDR3 is TGTGCCAGCAGTTATGGGGCATCTGGAAACACCATATATTTT. Protein: CASSYGASGNTIYF. This chain uses TRBV6-5 with TRBJ1-3; D possibly corresponds to TRBD1 (5 bases). Germline V gene data show CDR1 as MNHEY and CDR2 as SVGAGI. The CDR3 runs to 14 residues. The V and J ends lost 3 bases and 1 base respectively, with 7 bases between them.